This T cell receptor (beta chain) stems from a study of identical twins. Regarding the study as a whole: Out-of-frame beta sequences exhibited a weaker degree of excess twin sharing. Insertions were fewer in abundant cord blood beta clonotypes, whereas memory repertoires showed none of this pattern.

CDR1 is SGHTS, CDR2 YDEGEE, per germline. The J segment lost 6 bases and the V segment lost 0 bases, leaving 3 bases of the junction unmatched. The CDR3 is 14 residues long. This clonotype was detected only a few times. Its antigen remains unknown. Unique molecular identifiers were present on the cDNA, and a universal primer site came from template switching. TCRdb called the 5' RACE reads again in MiXCR, with one record for every CDR3 protein. The data show 700,000 or so distinct CDR3 sequences, 8% to 9% seen once. The data were also submitted as part of a second study, on yellow fever vaccine responses in identical twins. In that study: Reportedly, the T cell response mounted by twins to vaccine seemed partly convergent, partly personalized.

Specimen: PBMCs. The source is a woman aged 18-29 years in good health. The chain has TRBV5-8 and TRBJ1-1, with TRBD1 matching 9 bases. The CDR3 protein is CASSLGQGEPEAFF. The CDR3 nucleotides are TGTGCCAGCAGCTTGGGACAGGGGGAGCCTGAAGCTTTCTTT.